One and the same sample provided the 20 T cell receptor beta chains below, sequenced in a study of blood T cell repertoires in COVID-19. Sequencing was performed with immunoSEQ multiplex PCR; in TCRdb, only in-frame clones are kept and a portion is missing. The sample yields about 230,000 clones, 87% seen once. Sequences were obtained from PBMCs or T cells enriched from blood (not recorded which). Receptors were obtained from a man aged 25 to 45 who had recovered from COVID-19.

V and J are TRBV5-4 and TRBJ2-1; D ambiguous. The CDR3 is 13 amino acids. V was clipped by 0 bases and J by 9 bases, with 10 bases between them. Per the germline V gene, CDR1 is SGHNT and CDR2 is YYREEE (reference sequence). CDR3 coding DNA: TGTGCCAGCAGCTTGGCCGCCCGAGGTGAGCAGTTCTTC. This sequence encodes CASSLAARGEQFF.

The rearrangement uses TRBV4-3 and TRBJ2-5; D is perhaps TRBD1 (5 bases). The germline V gene encodes CDR1 LGHNA and CDR2 YSLEER. Deletions cut 1 base from V and 4 bases from J, with 25 bases between. The length of the CDR3 is 19 residues. The CDR3 region is CASSQVSSVNQGWRETQYF. The CDR3 DNA reads as TGCGCCAGCAGCCAAGTTTCGTCTGTTAACCAGGGCTGGCGAGAGACCCAGTACTTC.

This chain connects TRBV6-2 or TRBV6-3 to TRBJ2-2; the match to TRBD1 covers 8 bases. The germline CDR1 and CDR2 sequences are MNHEY and SVGEGT. The CDR3 spans 15 residues. With 2 bases clipped from V and 1 base from J, the junction kept 0 bases outside the gene matches. CDR3 protein: CASSYGTGNTGELFF. The CDR3 DNA is TGTGCCAGCAGTTACGGGACAGGGAACACCGGGGAGCTGTTTTTT.

V and J are TRBV21-1 and TRBJ1-1. TRBV21-1 represents a pseudogene. This CDR3 is 14 amino acids long. CDR3: CALPGGPMNTEAFF. CDR3 DNA sequence: TGTGCTCTCCCGGGGGGACCGATGAACACTGAAGCTTTCTTT.

The rearrangement joins TRBV30 to TRBJ1-1, with TRBD1 matching 10 bases. J gave up 8 bases and V 1 base, and 16 bases lay outside the gene matches. The CDR3 has 17 residues. Germline V gene lookup returns CDR1 GTSNPN and CDR2 SVGIG (reference sequence). The DNA for the CDR3 is TGTGCCTGGAGTGCTTTTACCCTCCGGGACAGGGGATCAGAAGCTTTCTTT. Amino acids: CAWSAFTLRDRGSEAFF.

The chain has TRBV2 and TRBJ2-1, with D perhaps matching TRBD1 (6 bases). Trimming stripped 3 bases from V and 7 bases from J, with 13 bases between. Germline V CDR1 and CDR2: SNHLY, FYNNEI. The CDR3 has 14 amino acids. DNA of the CDR3: TGTGCCAGCAGTGACCCCCAGGGGTGGAATGAGCAGTTCTTC. Amino acids: CASSDPQGWNEQFF.

The rearrangement uses TRBV5-4 and TRBJ2-5; 9 nucleotides agree with TRBD1. This CDR3 has 13 amino acids. Germline assignment: CDR1 SGHNT and CDR2 YYREEE (reference sequence). Trimming cost V 8 bases and J 2 bases; bases outside gene matches: 4. The CDR3: CASTQGAQETQYF. As DNA, the CDR3 is TGTGCCAGTACACAGGGGGCTCAAGAGACCCAGTACTTC.

In this sample, this clone turned up a few times. The chain couples TRBV5-1 to TRBJ2-5, with 7 bases matching TRBD1. Germline trimming cut 3 bases from V and 2 bases from J; bases unmatched to any gene: 4. From germline, CDR1 is SGHRS and CDR2 YFSETQ. CDR3 length: 14 residues. CDR3 sequence: CASSWDSPQETQYF. CDR3 sequence (DNA): TGCGCCAGCAGCTGGGACAGCCCGCAAGAGACCCAGTACTTC.

On this clone: A junction boundary mismatches the germline segment, possibly from a read error. V gene TRBV7-7 combines with J gene TRBJ2-3, with D possibly being TRBD2 (5 bases). The germline CDR1 and CDR2 sequences are SSHAT and FNYEAQ (reference sequence). The CDR3 length is 15 residues. CDR3: CASSLGGFETDTQYF. CDR3 coding DNA: TGTGCTAGCAGCTTAGGCGGGTTTGAGACAGATACGCAGTATTTT.

Comment on this clone: The junction departs from germline at one end; a sequencing error may be responsible. V gene TRBV7-7 combines with J gene TRBJ2-7; 7 nucleotides agree with TRBD1. CDR1 is SSHAT and CDR2 is FNYEAQ in the germline V gene (reference sequence). This CDR3 has 15 amino acids. The CDR3 region is CASSLARGQGYEQYF. CDR3 coding DNA: TGTGCTAGCAGCTTAGCGAGGGGGCAGGGTTACGAGCAGTACTTC.

This rearrangement joins TRBV5-1 to TRBJ1-6; 7 bases agree with TRBD1. The CDR3 spans 16 residues. V was pared by 0 bases and J by 1 base, with 1 base of the junction left unmatched. Germline values: CDR1 SGHRS, CDR2 YFSETQ. CDR3 sequence reads: CASSLEGASYNSPLHF. The CDR3 coding sequence is TGCGCCAGCAGCTTGGAGGGGGCGTCCTATAATTCACCCCTCCACTTT.

This clone was seen just once. The chain recombines TRBV7-2 with TRBJ1-6, with unresolved D. Germline lookup yields CDR1 SGHTA and CDR2 FQGNSA. Trimming pared 5 bases from V and 8 bases from J, leaving 7 bases between. The CDR3 consists of 12 residues. This CDR3 reads CASSPTDSPLHF. The CDR3, as DNA: TGTGCCAGCAGCCCCACTGATTCACCCCTCCACTTT.

The chain couples TRBV6-5 to TRBJ1-1, with unresolved D. Germline V gene lookup returns CDR1 MNHEY and CDR2 SVGAGI. Trimming took off 4 bases at V and 0 bases at J, with 6 bases between the two ends. This CDR3 is 13 amino acids long. CDR3 coding DNA: TGTGCCAGCAGTTCAGTCATGAACACTGAAGCTTTCTTT. Encoded protein: CASSSVMNTEAFF.

This clone was seen a handful of times. V gene TRBV9 combines with J gene TRBJ2-1; weak D call: TRBD2 (6 bases). The CDR3 runs 18 residues. V lost 0 bases to trimming and J lost 8 bases, with 24 bases between them. Germline V CDR1 and CDR2: SGDLS, YYNGEE. The CDR3 sequence is CASSVAPRAEGRMDEQFF. CDR3 coding DNA: TGTGCCAGCAGCGTAGCACCACGAGCGGAGGGCCGAATGGATGAGCAGTTCTTC.

This clone was detected once. The rearrangement joins TRBV10-1 to TRBJ1-6; 7 nucleotides agree with TRBD1. The V and J ends lost 8 bases and 7 bases, in that order; junction bases with no gene match: 5. CDR3 length: 13 residues. CDR1 WNHNN and CDR2 SYGVQD come from the germline V gene (reference sequence). The CDR3 loop reads CASRDSSNSPLHF. CDR3 nucleotides: TGCGCCAGCCGGGACAGTTCCAATTCACCCCTCCACTTT.

V usage is TRBV19 and J usage is TRBJ2-1; 10 bases match TRBD2. J lost 10 bases, V lost 7 bases, and 13 bases had no gene match. Germline CDR1 is LNHDA and CDR2 is SQIVND (reference sequence). The CDR3 totals 15 residues. The CDR3 coding sequence is TGTGCCAGTACCCTAGGGGGGACTAGCGCAGAGGAGCAGTTCTTC. It is translated as CASTLGGTSAEEQFF.

The chain is built from TRBV3-1 (or the pseudogene TRBV3-2) and TRBJ2-1, with D possibly matching TRBD1 (5 bases). Germline loops: CDR1 LGHDT, CDR2 YNNKEL (reference sequence). The CDR3 is made up of 12 amino acids. Trimming took off 4 bases at V and 9 bases at J, with 10 bases between the two ends. DNA for the CDR3: TGTGCCAGCAGCCTGGTAGGGGCTGAGCAGTTCTTC. Encoded protein: CASSLVGAEQFF.

The chain has TRBV19 and TRBJ2-1, with D perhaps TRBD2 (5 bases). There are 15 residues in the CDR3. V lost 5 bases, J lost 9 bases, and 20 bases lay in between. Germline V gene lookup returns CDR1 LNHDA and CDR2 SQIVND (reference sequence). DNA of the CDR3: TGTGCCAGTAGTCGGACTCATGCTCCTCGTAGTGAGCAGTTCTTC. It translates to CASSRTHAPRSEQFF.

V gene TRBV11-2 combines with J gene TRBJ1-1; a possible D gene is TRBD1 (6 bases). Germline V CDR1 and CDR2: SGHAT, FQNNGV. This CDR3 contains 17 residues. V shed 6 bases and J shed 0 bases, with 20 bases lying between them. The CDR3 here is CASRPGQYQAMNTEAFF. DNA of the CDR3: TGTGCCAGCAGGCCTGGACAGTACCAAGCAATGAACACTGAAGCTTTCTTT.

V gene TRBV27 combines with J gene TRBJ2-7, with TRBD2 matching over 11 bases. V shed 3 bases and J 5 bases; nucleotides not matched to a gene: 9. Germline V gives CDR1 MNHEY, CDR2 SMNVEV (reference sequence). The CDR3 extends over 16 amino acids. CDR3 nucleotide sequence: TGTGCCAGCAGTTTGTTTTTAGCGGGAGGGTTCAACGAGCAGTACTTC. Encoded protein: CASSLFLAGGFNEQYF.